The source of this T cell receptor (beta chain) is a study of T cell responses to AZD1222 COVID-19 vaccine. Measured with immunoSEQ multiplex PCR; TCRdb has only the in-frame clones, and not every one. The data contain over 100,000 clones, about 90% of them singletons. The trim removed 5 bases at V and 8 bases at J, leaving 6 bases unmatched. Germline values: CDR1 SGHTA, CDR2 FQGTGA. The CDR3 has 13 amino acids. The sequencing here drew on peripheral blood, taken on day 0 of AZD1222 vaccination. The gene calls are TRBV7-3 and TRBJ2-1, with 7 bases lining up with TRBD1. This receptor was identified in an adult in good health. CDR3 amino acids: CASSPGGGYEQFF. CDR3 nucleotide sequence: TGTGCCAGCAGCCCAGGGGGTGGGTATGAGCAGTTCTTC.